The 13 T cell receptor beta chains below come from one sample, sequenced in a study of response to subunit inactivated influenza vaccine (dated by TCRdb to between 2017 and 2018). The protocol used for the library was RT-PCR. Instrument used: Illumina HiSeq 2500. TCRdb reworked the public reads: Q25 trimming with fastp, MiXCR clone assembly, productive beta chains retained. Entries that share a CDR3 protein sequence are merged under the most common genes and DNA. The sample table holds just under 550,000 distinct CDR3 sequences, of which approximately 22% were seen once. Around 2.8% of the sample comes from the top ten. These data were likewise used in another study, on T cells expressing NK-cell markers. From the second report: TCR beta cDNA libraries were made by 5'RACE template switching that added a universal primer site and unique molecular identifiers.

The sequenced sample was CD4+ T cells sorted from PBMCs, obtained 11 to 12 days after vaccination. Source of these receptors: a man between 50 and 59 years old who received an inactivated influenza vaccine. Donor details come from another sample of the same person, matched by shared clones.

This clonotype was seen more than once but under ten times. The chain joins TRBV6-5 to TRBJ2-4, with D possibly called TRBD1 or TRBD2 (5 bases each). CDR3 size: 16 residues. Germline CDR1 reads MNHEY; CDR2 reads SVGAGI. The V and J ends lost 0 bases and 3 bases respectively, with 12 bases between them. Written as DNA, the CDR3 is TGTGCCAGCAGTTACTCGGTGGGGGAAGTCAAAAACATTCAGTACTTC. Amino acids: CASSYSVGEVKNIQYF.

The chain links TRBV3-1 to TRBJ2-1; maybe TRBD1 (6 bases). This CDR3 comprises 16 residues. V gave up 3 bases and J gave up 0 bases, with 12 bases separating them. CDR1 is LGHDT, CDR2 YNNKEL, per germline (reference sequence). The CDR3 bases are TGTGCCAGCAGCCAGAAAACAGGGCTCTCCTACAATGAGCAGTTCTTC. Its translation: CASSQKTGLSYNEQFF.

CDR3 coding DNA: TGTGCCAGCAGTTTCGTGGGCAGCTATGGCTACACCTTC. Amino acids: CASSFVGSYGYTF. The rearrangement uses TRBV27 and TRBJ1-2; no clear D. Germline V CDR1 and CDR2: MNHEY, SMNVEV (reference sequence). The CDR3 is made up of 13 amino acids. The germline V and J ends were trimmed by 3 bases and 4 bases, with 9 bases remaining between them.

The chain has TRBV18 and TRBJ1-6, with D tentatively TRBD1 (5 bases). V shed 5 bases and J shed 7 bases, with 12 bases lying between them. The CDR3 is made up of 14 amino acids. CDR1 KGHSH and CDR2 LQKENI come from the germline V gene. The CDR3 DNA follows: TGTGCCAGCTCAGACCTAACAGGAAATTCACCCCTCCACTTT. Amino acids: CASSDLTGNSPLHF.

The CDR3 DNA reads as TGTGCCAGCAGTTTACGAGGCCGGTATTCACCCCTCCACTTT. Protein product: CASSLRGRYSPLHF. The gene calls are TRBV27 and TRBJ1-6; no clear D. CDR3 length: 14 residues. Germline V gene lookup returns CDR1 MNHEY and CDR2 SMNVEV (reference sequence). Between the trimmed V and J ends, which lost 2 bases and 8 bases, there was a span of 10 bases.

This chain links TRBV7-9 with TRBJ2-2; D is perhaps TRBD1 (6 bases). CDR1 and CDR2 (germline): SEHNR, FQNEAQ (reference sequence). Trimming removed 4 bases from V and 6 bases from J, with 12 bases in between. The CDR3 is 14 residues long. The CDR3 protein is CASSSRTGPGELFF. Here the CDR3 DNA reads TGTGCCAGCAGCTCCAGAACAGGGCCCGGGGAGCTGTTTTTT.

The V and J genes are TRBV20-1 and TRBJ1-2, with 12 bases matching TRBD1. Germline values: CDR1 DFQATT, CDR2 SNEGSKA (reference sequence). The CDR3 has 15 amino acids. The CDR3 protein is CIAEGQGAGSVGYTF. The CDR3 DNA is TGCATCGCCGAGGGACAGGGGGCAGGGAGTGTCGGCTACACCTTC.

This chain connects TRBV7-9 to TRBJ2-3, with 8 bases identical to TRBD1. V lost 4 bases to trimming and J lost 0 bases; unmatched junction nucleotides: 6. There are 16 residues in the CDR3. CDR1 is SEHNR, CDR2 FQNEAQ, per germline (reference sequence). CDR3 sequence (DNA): TGTGCCAGCAGCTCCAGGACAGGGCTGAGCACAGATACGCAGTATTTT. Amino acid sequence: CASSSRTGLSTDTQYF.

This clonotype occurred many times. The CDR3 coding sequence is TGTGCCAGCAGCCCGGGACAGAACTATGGCTACACCTTC. Translation gives CASSPGQNYGYTF. The V gene is TRBV12-3 or TRBV12-4, the J gene TRBJ1-2; 7 positions agree with TRBD1. The CDR3 is 13 residues long. J lost 2 bases, V lost 6 bases, and 3 bases had no gene match.

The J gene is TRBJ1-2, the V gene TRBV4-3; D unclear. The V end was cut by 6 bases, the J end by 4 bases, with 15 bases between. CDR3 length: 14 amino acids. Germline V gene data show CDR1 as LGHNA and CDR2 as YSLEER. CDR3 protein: CASRPGQTGYGYTF. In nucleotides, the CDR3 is TGCGCCAGCAGGCCGGGTCAAACTGGCTATGGCTACACCTTC.

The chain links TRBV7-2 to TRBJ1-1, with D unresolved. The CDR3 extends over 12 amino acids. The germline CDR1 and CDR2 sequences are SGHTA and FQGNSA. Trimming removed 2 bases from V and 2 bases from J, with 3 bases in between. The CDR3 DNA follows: TGTGCCAGCAGCTTATATAACACTGAAGCTTTCTTT. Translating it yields CASSLYNTEAFF.

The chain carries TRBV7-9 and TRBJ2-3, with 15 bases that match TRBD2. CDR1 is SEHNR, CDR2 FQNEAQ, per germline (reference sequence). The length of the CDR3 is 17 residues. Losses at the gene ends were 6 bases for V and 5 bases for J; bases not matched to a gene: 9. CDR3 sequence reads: CASRGLAGGPGGDTQYF. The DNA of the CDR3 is TGTGCCAGCAGAGGACTAGCGGGAGGGCCGGGGGGAGATACGCAGTATTTT.

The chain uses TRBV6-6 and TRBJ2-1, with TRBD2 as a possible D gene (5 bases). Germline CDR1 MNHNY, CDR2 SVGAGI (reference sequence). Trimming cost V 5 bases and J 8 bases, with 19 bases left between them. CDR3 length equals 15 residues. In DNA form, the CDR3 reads TGTGCCAGCAGTCAAATCCCCACTAGTACCGATGAGCAGTTCTTC. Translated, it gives CASSQIPTSTDEQFF.